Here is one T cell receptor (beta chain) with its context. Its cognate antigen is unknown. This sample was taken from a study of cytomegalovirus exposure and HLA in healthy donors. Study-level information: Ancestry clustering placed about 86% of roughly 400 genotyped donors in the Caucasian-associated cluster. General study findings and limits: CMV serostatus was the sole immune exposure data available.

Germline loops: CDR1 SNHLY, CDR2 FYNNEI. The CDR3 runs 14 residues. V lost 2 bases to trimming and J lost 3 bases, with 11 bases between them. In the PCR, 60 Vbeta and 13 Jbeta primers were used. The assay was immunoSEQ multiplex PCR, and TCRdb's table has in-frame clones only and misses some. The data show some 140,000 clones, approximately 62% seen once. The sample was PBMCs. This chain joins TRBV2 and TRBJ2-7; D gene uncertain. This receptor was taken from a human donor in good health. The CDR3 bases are TGTGCCAGCAGTGAAATTGAGGTAGGCTACGAGCAGTACTTC. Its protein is CASSEIEVGYEQYF.